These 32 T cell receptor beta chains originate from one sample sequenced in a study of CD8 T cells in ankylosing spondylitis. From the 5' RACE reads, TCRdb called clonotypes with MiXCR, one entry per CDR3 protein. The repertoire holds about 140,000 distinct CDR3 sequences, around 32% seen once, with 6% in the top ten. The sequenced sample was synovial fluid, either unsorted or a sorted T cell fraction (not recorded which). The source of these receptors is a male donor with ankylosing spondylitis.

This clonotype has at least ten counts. CDR3 DNA sequence: TGCGCCAGCAGCCGTGGACAGGACAGGTCTAACTATGGCTACACCTTC. Translated, it gives CASSRGQDRSNYGYTF. The gene calls are TRBV5-1 and TRBJ1-2, with TRBD1 matching 7 bases. Germline trimming cut 4 bases from V and 0 bases from J; bases unmatched to any gene: 9. Germline V CDR1 and CDR2: SGHRS, YFSETQ. This CDR3 has 16 amino acids.

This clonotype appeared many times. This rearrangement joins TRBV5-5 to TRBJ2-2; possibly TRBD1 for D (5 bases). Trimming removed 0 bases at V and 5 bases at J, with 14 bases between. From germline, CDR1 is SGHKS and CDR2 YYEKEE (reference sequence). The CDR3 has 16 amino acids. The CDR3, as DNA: TGTGCCAGCAGCTTGGGTGCACAGGCACAAACCGGGGAGCTGTTTTTT. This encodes CASSLGAQAQTGELFF.

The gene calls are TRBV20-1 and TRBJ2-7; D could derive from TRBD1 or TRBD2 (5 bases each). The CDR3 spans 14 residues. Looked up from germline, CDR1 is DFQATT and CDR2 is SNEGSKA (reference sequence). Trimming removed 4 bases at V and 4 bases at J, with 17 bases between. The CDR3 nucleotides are TGCAGTGCTACAGGGCCCCAGGGAGTATACGAGCAGTACTTC. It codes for CSATGPQGVYEQYF.

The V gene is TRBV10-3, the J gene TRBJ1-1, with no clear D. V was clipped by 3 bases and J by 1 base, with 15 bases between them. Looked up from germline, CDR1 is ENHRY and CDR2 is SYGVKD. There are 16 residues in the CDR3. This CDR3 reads CAISDPHGQANTEAFF. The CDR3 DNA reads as TGTGCCATCAGTGATCCACACGGGCAGGCGAACACTGAAGCTTTCTTT.

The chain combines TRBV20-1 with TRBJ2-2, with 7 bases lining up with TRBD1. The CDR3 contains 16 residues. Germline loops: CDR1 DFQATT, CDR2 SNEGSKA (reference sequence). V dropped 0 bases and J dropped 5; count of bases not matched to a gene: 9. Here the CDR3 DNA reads TGCAGTGCTAGAGATCCCGACAGGGAAGGGACCGGGGAGCTGTTTTTT. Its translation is CSARDPDREGTGELFF.

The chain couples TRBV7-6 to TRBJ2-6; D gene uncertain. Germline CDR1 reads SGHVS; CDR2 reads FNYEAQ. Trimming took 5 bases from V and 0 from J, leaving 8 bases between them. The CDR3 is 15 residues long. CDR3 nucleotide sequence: TGTGCCAGCAGCGCGCCCTCCTCTGGGGCCAACGTCCTGACTTTC. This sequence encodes CASSAPSSGANVLTF. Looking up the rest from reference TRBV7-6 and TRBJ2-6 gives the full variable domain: GAGVSQSPRYKVTKRGQDVALRCDPISGHVSLYWYRQALGQGPEFLTYFNYEAQQDKSGLPNDRFSAERPEGSISTLTIQRTEQRDSAMYRCASSAPSSGANVLTFGAGSRLTVL.

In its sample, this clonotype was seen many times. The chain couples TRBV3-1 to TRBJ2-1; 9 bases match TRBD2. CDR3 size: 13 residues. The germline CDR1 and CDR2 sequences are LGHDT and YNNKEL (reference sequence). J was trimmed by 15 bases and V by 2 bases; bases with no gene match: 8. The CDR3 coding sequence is TGTGCCAGCAGCCAAACCCTAGCGGGGTCCCCGTTCTTC. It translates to CASSQTLAGSPFF.

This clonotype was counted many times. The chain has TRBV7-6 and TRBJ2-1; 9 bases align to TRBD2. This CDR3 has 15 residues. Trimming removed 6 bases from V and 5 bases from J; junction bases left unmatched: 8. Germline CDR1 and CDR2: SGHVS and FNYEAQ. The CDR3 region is CASSPRLAAHNEQFF. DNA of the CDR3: TGTGCCAGCAGTCCTAGACTAGCGGCCCACAATGAGCAGTTCTTC.

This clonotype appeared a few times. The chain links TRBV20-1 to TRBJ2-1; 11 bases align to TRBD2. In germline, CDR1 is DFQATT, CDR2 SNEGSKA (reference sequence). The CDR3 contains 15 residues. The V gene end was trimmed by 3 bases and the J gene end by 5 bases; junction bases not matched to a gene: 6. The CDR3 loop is CSASPTSGSHNEQFF. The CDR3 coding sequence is TGCAGTGCTAGCCCCACTAGCGGGAGCCACAATGAGCAGTTCTTC.

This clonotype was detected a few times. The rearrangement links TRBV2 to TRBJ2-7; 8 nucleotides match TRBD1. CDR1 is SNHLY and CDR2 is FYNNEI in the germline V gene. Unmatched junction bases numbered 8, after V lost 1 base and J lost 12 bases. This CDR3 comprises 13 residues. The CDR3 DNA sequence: TGTGCCAGCAGTGAAGGGTGGAGGACAGGGCCGTACTTC. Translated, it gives CASSEGWRTGPYF.

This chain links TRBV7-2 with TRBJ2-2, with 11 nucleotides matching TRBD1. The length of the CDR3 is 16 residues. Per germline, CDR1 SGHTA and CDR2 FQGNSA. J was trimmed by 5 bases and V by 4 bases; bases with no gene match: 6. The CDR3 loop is CASSSRTGGWTGELFF. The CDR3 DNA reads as TGTGCCAGCAGCTCACGGACAGGGGGCTGGACCGGGGAGCTGTTTTTT.

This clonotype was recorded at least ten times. The CDR3 region has the DNA TGTGCCAGCAGCTCCAGAGGGATTAGCAATCAGCCCCAGCATTTT. It yields the protein CASSSRGISNQPQHF. The rearrangement links TRBV7-3 to TRBJ1-5; D not certain. This CDR3 comprises 15 residues. The germline gives CDR1 SGHTA, CDR2 FQGTGA. Trimming stripped 4 bases from V and 0 bases from J, with 10 bases between.

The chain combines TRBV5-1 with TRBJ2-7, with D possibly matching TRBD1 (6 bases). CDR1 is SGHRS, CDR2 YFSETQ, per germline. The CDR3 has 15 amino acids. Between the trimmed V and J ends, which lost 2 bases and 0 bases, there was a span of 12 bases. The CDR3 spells CASSLGPGDSYEQYF. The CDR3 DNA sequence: TGCGCCAGCAGCTTAGGGCCAGGGGACTCCTACGAGCAGTACTTC.

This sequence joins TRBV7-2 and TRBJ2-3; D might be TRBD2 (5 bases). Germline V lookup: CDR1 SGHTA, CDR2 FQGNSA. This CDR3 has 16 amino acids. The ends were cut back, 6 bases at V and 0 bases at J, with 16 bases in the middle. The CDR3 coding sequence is TGTGCCAGCAGGTCAGGAGAAGCGGCTAGCACAGATACGCAGTATTTT. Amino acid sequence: CASRSGEAASTDTQYF. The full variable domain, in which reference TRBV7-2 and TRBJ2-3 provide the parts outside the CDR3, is GAGVSQSPSNKVTEKGKDVELRCDPISGHTALYWYRQSLGQGLEFLIYFQGNSAPDKSGLPSDRFSAERTGGSVSTLTIQRTQQEDSAVYLCASRSGEAASTDTQYFGPGTRLTVL.

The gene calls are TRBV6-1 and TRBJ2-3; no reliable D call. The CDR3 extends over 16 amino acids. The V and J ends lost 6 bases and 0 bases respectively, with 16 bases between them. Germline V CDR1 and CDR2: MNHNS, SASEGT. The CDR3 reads CASSRTGQASTDTQYF. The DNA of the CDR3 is TGTGCCAGCAGCCGGACGGGCCAAGCTAGCACAGATACGCAGTATTTT.

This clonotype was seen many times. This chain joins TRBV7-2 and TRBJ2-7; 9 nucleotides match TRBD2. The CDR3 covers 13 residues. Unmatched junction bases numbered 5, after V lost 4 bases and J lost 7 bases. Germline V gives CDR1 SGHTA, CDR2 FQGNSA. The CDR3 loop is CASSSQAGGEQYF. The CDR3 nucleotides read TGTGCCAGCAGCTCCCAAGCGGGAGGTGAGCAGTACTTC.

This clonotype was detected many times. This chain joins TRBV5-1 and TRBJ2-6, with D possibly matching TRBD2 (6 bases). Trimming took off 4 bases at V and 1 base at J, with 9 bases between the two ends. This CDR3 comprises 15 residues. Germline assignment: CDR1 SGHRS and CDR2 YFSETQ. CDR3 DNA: TGCGCCAGCAGCACGGAGGGGTCTGGGGCCAACGTCCTGACTTTC. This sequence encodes CASSTEGSGANVLTF.

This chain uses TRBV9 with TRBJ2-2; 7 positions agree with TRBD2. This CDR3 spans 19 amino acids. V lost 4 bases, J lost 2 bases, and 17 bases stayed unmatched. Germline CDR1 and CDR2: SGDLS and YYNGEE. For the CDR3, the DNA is TGTGCCAGCAGCTCTCGAGGACGGGGGGAATCGCGTAACACCGGGGAGCTGTTTTTT. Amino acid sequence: CASSSRGRGESRNTGELFF. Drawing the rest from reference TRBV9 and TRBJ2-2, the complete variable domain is DSGVTQTPKHLITATGQRVTLRCSPRSGDLSVYWYQQSLDQGLQFLIQYYNGEERAKGNILERFSAQQFPDLHSELNLSSLELGDSALYFCASSSRGRGESRNTGELFFGEGSRLTVL.

The CDR3 region is CSAMGRRSTDTQYF. For the CDR3, the DNA is TGCAGTGCTATGGGGCGGAGGAGCACAGATACGCAGTATTTT. V usage is TRBV20-1 and J usage is TRBJ2-3, with D perhaps TRBD1 or TRBD2 (5 bases each). V was clipped by 4 bases and J by 0 bases, with 11 bases between them. The CDR3 totals 14 residues. Germline loops: CDR1 DFQATT, CDR2 SNEGSKA (reference sequence).

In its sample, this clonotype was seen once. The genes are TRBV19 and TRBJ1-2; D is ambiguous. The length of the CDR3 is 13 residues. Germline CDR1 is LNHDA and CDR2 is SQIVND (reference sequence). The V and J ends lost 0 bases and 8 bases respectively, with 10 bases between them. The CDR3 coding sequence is TGTGCCAGTAGTATAGAGCCTGTGGGAGGCTACACCTTC. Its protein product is CASSIEPVGGYTF.

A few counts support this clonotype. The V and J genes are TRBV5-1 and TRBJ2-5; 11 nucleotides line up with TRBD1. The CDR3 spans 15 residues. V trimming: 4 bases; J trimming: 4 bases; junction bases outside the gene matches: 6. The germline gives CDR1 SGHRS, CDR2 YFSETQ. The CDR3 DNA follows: TGCGCCAGCAGCCGCGGGACAGGGGGTCGAGAGACCCAGTACTTC. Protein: CASSRGTGGRETQYF.

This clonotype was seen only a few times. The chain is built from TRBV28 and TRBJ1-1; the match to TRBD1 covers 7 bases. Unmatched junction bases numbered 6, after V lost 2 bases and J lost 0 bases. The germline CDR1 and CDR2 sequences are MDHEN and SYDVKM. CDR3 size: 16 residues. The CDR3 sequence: CASSLRGRAMNTEAFF. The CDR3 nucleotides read TGTGCCAGCAGTTTAAGGGGGCGGGCGATGAACACTGAAGCTTTCTTT.

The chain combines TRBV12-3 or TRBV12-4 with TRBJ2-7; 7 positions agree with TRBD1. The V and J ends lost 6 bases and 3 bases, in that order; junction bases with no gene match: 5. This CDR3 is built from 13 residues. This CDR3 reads CASSNRGRYEQYF. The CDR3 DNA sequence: TGTGCCAGCAGCAACAGGGGACGCTACGAGCAGTACTTC.

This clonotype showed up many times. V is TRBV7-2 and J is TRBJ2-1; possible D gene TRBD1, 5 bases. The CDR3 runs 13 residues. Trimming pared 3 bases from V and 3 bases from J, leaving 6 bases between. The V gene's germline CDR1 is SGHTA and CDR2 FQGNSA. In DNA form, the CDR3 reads TGTGCCAGCAGCTTGACAGTCTACAATGAGCAGTTCTTC. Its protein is CASSLTVYNEQFF.

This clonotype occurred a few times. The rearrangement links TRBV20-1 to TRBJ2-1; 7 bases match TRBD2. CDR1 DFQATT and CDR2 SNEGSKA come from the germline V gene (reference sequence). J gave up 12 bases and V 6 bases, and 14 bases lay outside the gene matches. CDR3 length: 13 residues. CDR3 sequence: CSAPRGGSNMQFF. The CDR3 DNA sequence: TGCAGTGCGCCCAGAGGCGGGAGTAATATGCAGTTCTTC.

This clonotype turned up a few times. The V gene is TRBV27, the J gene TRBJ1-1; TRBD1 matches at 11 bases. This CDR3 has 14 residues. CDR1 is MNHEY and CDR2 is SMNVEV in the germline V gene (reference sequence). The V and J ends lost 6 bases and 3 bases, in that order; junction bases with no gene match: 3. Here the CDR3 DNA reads TGTGCCAGCAGGGGACAGGGGGGACACACTGAAGCTTTCTTT. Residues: CASRGQGGHTEAFF.

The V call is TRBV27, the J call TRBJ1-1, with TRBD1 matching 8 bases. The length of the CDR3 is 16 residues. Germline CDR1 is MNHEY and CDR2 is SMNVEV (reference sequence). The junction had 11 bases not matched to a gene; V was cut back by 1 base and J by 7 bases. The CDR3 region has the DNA TGTGCCAGCAGTTTATTCATTCCCCGGGACAGGTATGAAGCTTTCTTT. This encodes CASSLFIPRDRYEAFF.

The CDR3 DNA follows: TGTGCCAGCAGCGGTAGACTAGCGGGATCGTACGAGCAGTACTTC. It specifies CASSGRLAGSYEQYF. The V and J genes are TRBV12-3 or TRBV12-4 and TRBJ2-7; 11 positions agree with TRBD2. CDR3 size: 15 residues. With V trimmed by 6 bases and J by 4 bases, 8 bases remained unmatched.

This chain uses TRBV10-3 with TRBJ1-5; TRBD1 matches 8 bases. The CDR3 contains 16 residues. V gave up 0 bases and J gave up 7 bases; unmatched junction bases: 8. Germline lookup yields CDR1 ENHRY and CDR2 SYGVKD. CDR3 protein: CAISESAAGGRQPQHF. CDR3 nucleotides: TGTGCCATCAGTGAGTCGGCGGCAGGGGGCCGGCAGCCCCAGCATTTT.

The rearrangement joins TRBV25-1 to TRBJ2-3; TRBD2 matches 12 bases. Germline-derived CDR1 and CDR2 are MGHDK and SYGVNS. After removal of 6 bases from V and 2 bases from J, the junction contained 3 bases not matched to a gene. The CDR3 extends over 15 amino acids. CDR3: CASRTSGSITDTQYF. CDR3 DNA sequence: TGTGCCAGCAGGACTAGCGGGAGTATCACAGATACGCAGTATTTT.

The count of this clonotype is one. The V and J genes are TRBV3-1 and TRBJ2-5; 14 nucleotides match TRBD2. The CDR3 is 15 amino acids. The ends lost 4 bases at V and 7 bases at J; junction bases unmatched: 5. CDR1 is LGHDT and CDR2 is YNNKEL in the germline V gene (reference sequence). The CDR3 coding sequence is TGTGCCAGCAGCCCGGGACTAGCGGGGGCCGGGACCCAGTACTTC. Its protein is CASSPGLAGAGTQYF.

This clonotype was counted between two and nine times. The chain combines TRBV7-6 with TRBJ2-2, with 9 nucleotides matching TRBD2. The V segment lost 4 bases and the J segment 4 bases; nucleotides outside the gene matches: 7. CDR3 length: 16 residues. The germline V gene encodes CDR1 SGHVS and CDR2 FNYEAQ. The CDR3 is CASSSHSGRGTGELFF. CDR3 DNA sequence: TGTGCCAGCAGCTCCCATAGCGGGAGAGGCACCGGGGAGCTGTTTTTT.